This TCR beta chain was identified in a study of CD8 T cells in ankylosing spondylitis. Findings and limits, study-wide: From matched ankylosing spondylitis synovial fluid, disease-linked clones were reportedly recovered at significantly enriched levels. The disease-linked clones had a CD8+ phenotype and low blood frequencies.

J was trimmed by 6 bases and V by 3 bases; bases with no gene match: 9. From germline, CDR1 is SGDLS and CDR2 YYNGEE. The CDR3 totals 15 residues. This clonotype has more than one count but fewer than ten. Its antigen is undetermined. TCR beta libraries were made by quantitative 5'-RACE with molecular barcodes. TCRdb itself ran the 5' RACE reads through MiXCR, one entry per CDR3 protein. The data hold hundreds of thousands of distinct CDR3 sequences, with roughly a tenth observed a single time. This TCR derives from a male donor with ankylosing spondylitis or in good health (not recorded which). The genes are TRBV9 and TRBJ2-3; 8 bases are shared with TRBD2. The material sequenced was blood, either unsorted or a sorted T cell fraction (not recorded which). The CDR3 bases are TGTGCCAGCAGCGCCGGTAGCGGGGCATTCGATACGCAGTATTTT. Translated, it gives CASSAGSGAFDTQYF.